One sample yielded the 8 T cell receptor beta chains listed below, sequenced in a study of T cell responses to AZD1222 COVID-19 vaccine. Sequencing was performed with immunoSEQ multiplex PCR; in TCRdb, only in-frame clones are kept and a portion is missing. The profile covers fewer than 130,000 clones, with just under 95% appearing a single time and less than 2.5% taken by the ten largest. The specimen was peripheral blood, collected 28 days after the second AZD1222 dose. These receptor sequences come from an adult who received the AZD1222 COVID-19 vaccine.

In this sample, this clone turned up a few times. The chain couples TRBV2 to TRBJ2-7, with D uncertain. Germline-derived CDR1 and CDR2 are SNHLY and FYNNEI. The V end lost 5 bases, the J end lost 3 bases, and 8 bases lay between the germline ends. This CDR3 has 12 residues. This CDR3 reads CASSSLGYEQYF. CDR3 nucleotides: TGTGCCAGCAGTTCCCTTGGCTACGAGCAGTACTTC. Drawing the rest from reference TRBV2 and TRBJ2-7, the complete variable domain is EPEVTQTPSHQVTQMGQEVILRCVPISNHLYFYWYRQILGQKVEFLVSFYNNEISEKSEIFDDQFSVERPDGSNFTLKIRSTKLEDSAMYFCASSSLGYEQYFGPGTRLTVT.

The chain has TRBV6-5 and TRBJ1-5; D is unresolved. The CDR3 length is 14 residues. Trimming pared 8 bases from V and 0 bases from J, leaving 11 bases between. Germline V lookup: CDR1 MNHEY, CDR2 SVGAGI. CDR3 amino acids: CASRQLYSNQPQHF. DNA for the CDR3: TGTGCCAGCCGACAACTCTATAGCAATCAGCCCCAGCATTTT.

The V gene is TRBV11-1, the J gene TRBJ2-7; maybe TRBD1 (5 bases). The CDR3 covers 15 residues. Germline values: CDR1 SGHAT, CDR2 FQDESV (reference sequence). The V and J ends lost 0 bases and 2 bases respectively, with 11 bases between them. The CDR3 coding sequence is TGTGCCAGCAGCTTAGCGCAGGGCCCCACCTACGAGCAGTACTTC. Translation gives CASSLAQGPTYEQYF. The full variable domain, with the rest looked up from reference TRBV11-1 and TRBJ2-7, is EAEVAQSPRYKITEKSQAVAFWCDPISGHATLYWYRQILGQGPELLVQFQDESVVDDSQLPKDRFSAERLKGVDSTLKIQPAELGDSAMYLCASSLAQGPTYEQYFGPGTRLTVT.

This rearrangement joins TRBV4-1 to TRBJ2-7; TRBD1 is a possible D gene (6 bases). CDR3 length equals 14 residues. Germline CDR1 reads MGHRA; CDR2 reads YSYEKL. Trimming took 4 bases from V and 3 from J, leaving 13 bases between them. DNA of the CDR3: TGCGCCAGCAGCCTCGAGCGAGGGGGCTACGAGCAGTACTTC. This encodes CASSLERGGYEQYF.

This clone has a single count. The rearrangement links TRBV4-2 to TRBJ2-1, with D perhaps TRBD1 or TRBD2 (5 bases each). This CDR3 comprises 15 residues. The V gene's germline CDR1 is LGHNA and CDR2 YNFKEQ. V was cut by 1 base and J by 3 bases, with 10 bases left in between. CDR3 DNA: TGTGCCAGCAGCCAAGCCCGGGACCACTACAATGAGCAGTTCTTC. Amino acids: CASSQARDHYNEQFF.

J is TRBJ2-7 and V is TRBV2, with TRBD2 identical over 8 bases. The CDR3 sequence is 15 residues long. J gave up 0 bases and V 5 bases, and 6 bases lay outside the gene matches. The germline CDR1 and CDR2 sequences are SNHLY and FYNNEI. The CDR3 here is CASSSERGSSYEQYF. The CDR3 DNA sequence: TGTGCCAGCAGTTCAGAGCGGGGGAGCTCCTACGAGCAGTACTTC.

The chain recombines TRBV7-6 with TRBJ2-1; 11 nucleotides align to TRBD2. The CDR3 contains 16 residues. V trimming: 5 bases; J trimming: 0 bases; junction bases outside the gene matches: 3. Germline V gene sequence: CDR1 SGHVS, CDR2 FNYEAQ. Here the CDR3 reads CASSTLAGGSYNEQFF. CDR3 in DNA: TGTGCCAGCAGCACGCTAGCGGGGGGCTCCTACAATGAGCAGTTCTTC.

This chain connects TRBV18 to TRBJ2-7, with 7 nucleotides matching TRBD1. Per the germline V gene, CDR1 is KGHSH and CDR2 is LQKENI. The CDR3 contains 15 residues. J was trimmed by 3 bases and V by 3 bases; bases with no gene match: 8. DNA for the CDR3: TGTGCCAGCTCACCCGCTCCGGGACAGAACTACGAGCAGTACTTC. Translation gives CASSPAPGQNYEQYF.